This passage covers 23 T cell receptor beta chains from one sample sequenced in a study of blood T cell repertoires in COVID-19. Clones were read by immunoSEQ multiplex PCR, and TCRdb kept only the in-frame ones, dropping some. The sample holds around 200,000 clones; roughly 87% are singletons and the top ten take about 1.9%. The sample was peripheral blood. The origin of the receptors is a man aged 35 to 55 with active or convalescent COVID-19.

The rearrangement links TRBV9 to TRBJ1-1; unclear D gene. CDR3 size: 14 residues. Germline CDR1 SGDLS, CDR2 YYNGEE. The V and J ends lost 0 bases and 8 bases respectively, with 14 bases between them. The CDR3 DNA reads as TGTGCCAGCAGCGTAGGGGAGGGTCGGACCGAAGCTTTCTTT. Its protein product is CASSVGEGRTEAFF.

This chain links TRBV11-3 with TRBJ2-7; 9 positions match TRBD2. Unmatched junction bases numbered 6, after V lost 5 bases and J lost 7 bases. The CDR3 has 13 amino acids. From germline, CDR1 is SGHNT and CDR2 YENEEA. The CDR3 loop reads CASSLSGSQEQYF. Here the CDR3 DNA reads TGTGCCAGCAGCCTTAGCGGGAGTCAGGAGCAGTACTTC.

The rearrangement uses TRBV5-4 and TRBJ1-6; 8 nucleotides match TRBD1. V gave up 3 bases and J gave up 10 bases; unmatched junction bases: 12. Looked up from germline, CDR1 is SGHNT and CDR2 is YYREEE (reference sequence). This CDR3 has 16 amino acids. Written as DNA, the CDR3 is TGTGCCAGCAGCTACCAGGGGGCCGGGGGTAGGTCACCCCTCCACTTT. It translates to CASSYQGAGGRSPLHF.

The V call is TRBV6-5, the J call TRBJ2-7, with TRBD2 identical over 15 bases. In germline, CDR1 is MNHEY, CDR2 SVGAGI. The CDR3 has 15 amino acids. The junction had 4 bases not matched to a gene; V was cut back by 4 bases and J by 6 bases. The CDR3 coding sequence is TGTGCCAGCAGTTCTCCGGGACTAGCGGGAGGCGAGCAGTACTTC. It yields the protein CASSSPGLAGGEQYF.

This chain uses TRBV7-2 with TRBJ1-2; 9 bases are shared with TRBD1. With V trimmed by 4 bases and J by 5 bases, 5 bases remained unmatched. Germline CDR1 reads SGHTA; CDR2 reads FQGNSA. The CDR3 loop spans 14 amino acids. The chain's CDR3 is CASSSGQGPYGYTF. Written as DNA, the CDR3 is TGTGCCAGCAGCTCGGGACAGGGACCTTATGGCTACACCTTC.

The rearrangement joins TRBV30 to TRBJ2-7; D ambiguous. From germline, CDR1 is GTSNPN and CDR2 SVGIG (reference sequence). The CDR3 extends over 14 amino acids. The germline V and J ends were trimmed by 0 bases and 1 base, with 10 bases remaining between them. The CDR3 nucleotides read TGTGCCTGGAGTGTATCGGTTTGGTCCTACGAGCAGTACTTC. It yields the protein CAWSVSVWSYEQYF.

This clone was seen just once. The chain recombines TRBV5-4 with TRBJ2-3; 7 bases align to TRBD2. CDR3 length equals 16 residues. J lost 1 base, V lost 0 bases, and 5 bases had no gene match. Germline V gene data show CDR1 as SGHNT and CDR2 as YYREEE (reference sequence). Here the CDR3 reads CASSLGGLAGTDTQYF. CDR3 bases: TGTGCCAGCAGCTTGGGAGGCCTAGCGGGCACAGATACGCAGTATTTT.

This rearrangement joins TRBV3-1 (or the pseudogene TRBV3-2) to TRBJ1-1, with D possibly TRBD1 on 5 matching bases. CDR1 and CDR2 (germline): LGHDT, YNNKEL (reference sequence). V lost 1 base, J lost 5 bases, and 14 bases lay in between. The CDR3 contains 15 residues. CDR3: CASSQGAGFVTEAFF. The CDR3 DNA reads TGTGCCAGCAGCCAAGGGGCAGGGTTTGTAACTGAAGCTTTCTTT.

The chain is built from TRBV9 and TRBJ1-1, with D possibly matching TRBD1 (5 bases). This CDR3 has 14 residues. The V and J ends lost 5 bases and 7 bases respectively, with 18 bases between them. CDR1 SGDLS and CDR2 YYNGEE come from the germline V gene. CDR3 DNA sequence: TGTGCCAGCAGTACAGGATCACATCAGGGTGAAGCTTTCTTT. Translating gives CASSTGSHQGEAFF.

CDR3 sequence (DNA): TGTGCCAGCAGCCCCACTAGCGGGAGCGGTCAAGGCGAGCAGTACTTC. Residues: CASSPTSGSGQGEQYF. V is TRBV7-9 and J is TRBJ2-7; 11 nucleotides match TRBD2. This CDR3 has 16 residues. Germline V gene sequence: CDR1 SEHNR, CDR2 FQNEAQ (reference sequence). The ends lost 5 bases at V and 6 bases at J; junction bases unmatched: 12.

The chain links TRBV20-1 to TRBJ1-3, with TRBD1 identical over 7 bases. This CDR3 is built from 14 residues. Germline values: CDR1 DFQATT, CDR2 SNEGSKA (reference sequence). V shed 3 bases and J 3 bases; nucleotides not matched to a gene: 5. The CDR3 sequence is CSASRDSFGNTIYF. The CDR3 coding sequence is TGCAGTGCTAGTAGGGACAGTTTTGGAAACACCATATATTTT.

The rearrangement links TRBV7-6 to TRBJ1-3; the D gene is possibly TRBD1 (5 bases). With 1 base removed from V and 6 bases from J, the gap between germline ends came to 13 bases. The CDR3 has 15 amino acids. Germline V gene data show CDR1 as SGHVS and CDR2 as FNYEAQ. CDR3 in amino acids: CASSLGSGRSNTIYF. The DNA of the CDR3 is TGTGCCAGCAGCTTAGGGTCAGGGAGGTCAAACACCATATATTTT.

V and J are TRBV27 and TRBJ2-1, with 12 bases fitting TRBD2. V gave up 5 bases and J gave up 7 bases; unmatched junction bases: 9. The CDR3 is made up of 16 amino acids. In germline, CDR1 is MNHEY, CDR2 SMNVEV (reference sequence). CDR3 in amino acids: CASSPLAGGPSNEQFF. Here the CDR3 DNA reads TGTGCCAGCAGTCCCCTAGCGGGAGGGCCCTCGAATGAGCAGTTCTTC.

The V call is TRBV3-1 (or the pseudogene TRBV3-2), the J call TRBJ1-6; D remains unclear. The CDR3 totals 15 residues. Trimming pared 1 base from V and 7 bases from J, leaving 11 bases between. Per germline, CDR1 LGHDT and CDR2 YNNKEL (reference sequence). CDR3 amino acids: CASSQAGGKNSPLHF. The DNA of the CDR3 is TGTGCCAGCAGCCAAGCGGGAGGGAAGAATTCACCCCTCCACTTT.

A few counts support this clone. The rearrangement joins TRBV6-5 to TRBJ1-5; maybe TRBD1 (6 bases). The ends were cut back, 8 bases at V and 2 bases at J, with 10 bases in the middle. From germline, CDR1 is MNHEY and CDR2 SVGAGI. The CDR3 extends over 13 amino acids. CDR3 residues: CASLRTGNQPQHF. CDR3 nucleotides: TGTGCCAGCTTGAGGACAGGCAATCAGCCCCAGCATTTT.

This clone was recorded once. This chain links TRBV2 with TRBJ1-2, with 7 positions matching TRBD1. Germline trimming cut 4 bases from V and 4 bases from J; bases unmatched to any gene: 9. The CDR3 is made up of 15 amino acids. Germline loops: CDR1 SNHLY, CDR2 FYNNEI. The CDR3 nucleotides are TGTGCCAGCAGTGGGGGCCCGGGACAGATCTATGGCTACACCTTC. Translating it yields CASSGGPGQIYGYTF.

V is TRBV27 and J is TRBJ2-3; a possible D gene is TRBD2 (5 bases). The CDR3 contains 17 residues. Trimming left V 2 bases short and J 3 bases short, with 18 bases between. The germline gives CDR1 MNHEY, CDR2 SMNVEV (reference sequence). CDR3 region: CASSLQNGVRGTDTQYF. In nucleotides, the CDR3 is TGTGCCAGCAGTTTACAGAACGGGGTGAGAGGGACAGATACGCAGTATTTT.

The chain recombines TRBV25-1 with TRBJ2-1, with 9 bases fitting TRBD1. Germline V gene sequence: CDR1 MGHDK, CDR2 SYGVNS. With V trimmed by 6 bases and J by 8 bases, 2 bases remained unmatched. The CDR3 sequence is 12 residues long. The CDR3 is CASRGDRDEQFF. In DNA form, the CDR3 reads TGTGCCAGCAGAGGGGACAGGGATGAGCAGTTCTTC.

J is TRBJ1-3 and V is TRBV28, with 7 bases fitting TRBD1. Trimming removed 6 bases from V and 7 bases from J; junction bases left unmatched: 3. Germline-derived CDR1 and CDR2 are MDHEN and SYDVKM. CDR3 length equals 12 residues. The CDR3: CASSQGVNTIYF. CDR3 sequence (DNA): TGTGCCAGCAGCCAGGGGGTGAACACCATATATTTT. The variable domain in full, with the rest retrieved from reference TRBV28 and TRBJ1-3, is DVKVTQSSRYLVKRTGEKVFLECVQDMDHENMFWYRQDPGLGLRLIYFSYDVKMKEKGDIPEGYSVSREKKERFSLILESASTNQTSMYLCASSQGVNTIYFGEGSWLTVV.

With regard to this clone: The sample contains more than one DNA sequence encoding this CDR3. The chain recombines TRBV27 with TRBJ1-2; 9 bases agree with TRBD1. Germline V gene lookup returns CDR1 MNHEY and CDR2 SMNVEV (reference sequence). The ends lost 7 bases at V and 2 bases at J; junction bases unmatched: 2. The CDR3 covers 13 residues. The CDR3 sequence: CASTGQGNYGYTF. In DNA, the CDR3 is TGTGCCAGCACGGGACAGGGAAACTATGGCTACACCTTC.

The chain is built from TRBV2 and TRBJ1-1, with a possible D match to TRBD1 (5 bases). The V gene lost 4 bases and the J gene lost 0 bases, with 6 bases spanning the gap. From germline, CDR1 is SNHLY and CDR2 FYNNEI. The CDR3 has 13 amino acids. The CDR3 here is CASSAGLNTEAFF. The CDR3 DNA reads TGTGCCAGCAGTGCAGGGCTGAACACTGAAGCTTTCTTT. Full variable domain (missing parts from reference TRBV2 and TRBJ1-1): EPEVTQTPSHQVTQMGQEVILRCVPISNHLYFYWYRQILGQKVEFLVSFYNNEISEKSEIFDDQFSVERPDGSNFTLKIRSTKLEDSAMYFCASSAGLNTEAFFGQGTRLTVV.

The rearrangement uses TRBV10-2 and TRBJ1-2; D gene uncertain. The CDR3 is made up of 13 amino acids. Germline CDR1 reads WSHSY; CDR2 reads SAAADI. The V gene lost 6 bases and the J gene lost 6 bases, with 14 bases spanning the gap. CDR3 nucleotides: TGCGCCAGCAGCGAAACACGCCGGGATGGCTACACCTTC. This sequence encodes CASSETRRDGYTF.

This clone appeared a few times. V gene TRBV24-1 combines with J gene TRBJ2-7, with D possibly TRBD1 on 6 matching bases. V was pared by 4 bases and J by 5 bases, with 17 bases between. Germline V lookup: CDR1 KGHDR, CDR2 SFDVKD. The CDR3 contains 15 residues. The CDR3 sequence is CATSDPGTPGDEQYF. CDR3 nucleotides: TGTGCCACCAGTGACCCCGGGACACCCGGCGACGAGCAGTACTTC.